A selection of T cell receptor beta chains follows, all from one sample in a study of identical twins. TCRdb recomputed calls from the 5' RACE reads with MiXCR, one row per CDR3 protein. This table has under 800,000 distinct CDR3 sequences, about 20% appearing once. The sample also formed part of further work on T cells expressing NK-cell markers.

Specimen: PBMCs. The receptors were gathered from a woman aged 18-35 years in good health. Both conserved end residues are part of each CDR3. D genes are given only for firm matches. Size values are once, few and many counts, or a class for expanded clones, and some rows have none.

many	TRBV10-1	TRBJ2-7	TRBD1	CASSATGGRINEQYF	TGCGCCAGCAGTGCGACAGGGGGCAGGATCAACGAGCAGTACTTC
NA	TRBV12-3/TRBV12-4	TRBJ2-1	NA	CASSLTRGGEQFF	TGTGCCAGCAGTTTGACTAGAGGCGGTGAGCAGTTCTTC
NA	TRBV18	TRBJ2-3	TRBD2	CASSPPASGRTDTQYF	TGTGCCAGCTCACCACCGGCTAGCGGGAGAACAGATACGCAGTATTTT
few	TRBV12-3/TRBV12-4	TRBJ1-5	NA	CASSGIIDQPQHF	TGTGCCAGCAGTGGGATCATCGATCAGCCCCAGCATTTT
few	TRBV20-1	TRBJ2-5	NA	CSAADGRETQYF	TGCAGTGCTGCAGACGGGAGAGAGACCCAGTACTTC
many	TRBV7-2	TRBJ2-7	NA	CASSFMGYEQYF	TGCGCCAGCAGCTTCATGGGTTACGAGCAGTACTTC
few	TRBV20-1	TRBJ2-2	TRBD2	CSARDVSSGSSDTGELFF	TGCAGTGCTAGAGATGTGTCTAGCGGGAGTAGCGACACCGGGGAGCTGTTTTTT
NA	TRBV10-3	TRBJ2-7	TRBD1	CAIRAGTGGPREQYF	TGTGCCATCAGAGCCGGGACAGGGGGCCCTAGAGAGCAGTACTTC
NA	TRBV12-3/TRBV12-4	TRBJ2-4	NA	CASSFGEAKNIQYF	TGTGCCAGCAGTTTTGGGGAAGCCAAAAACATTCAGTACTTC
many	TRBV7-2	TRBJ2-7	NA	CASSLIGRYGAYEQYF	TGTGCCAGCAGCCTAATTGGCCGATATGGGGCCTACGAGCAGTACTTC
once	TRBV23-1	TRBJ2-5	NA	CASSEIGSETQYF	TGCGCCAGCAGTGAAATAGGGTCAGAGACCCAGTACTTC
NA	TRBV5-1	TRBJ2-7	NA	CASSLPGVKSYEQYF	TGCGCCAGCAGCTTGCCAGGGGTTAAGTCCTACGAGCAGTACTTC
NA	TRBV29-1	TRBJ1-2	NA	CSVDDSAGYGYTF	TGCAGCGTTGACGACTCCGCGGGCTATGGCTACACCTTC
few	TRBV12-3/TRBV12-4	TRBJ2-7	TRBD1	CASRRRQGAYEQYF	TGTGCCAGCAGGCGTCGACAGGGCGCCTACGAGCAGTACTTC
few	TRBV12-3/TRBV12-4	TRBJ2-7	TRBD2	CASSFHSGGDYEQYF	TGTGCCAGCAGTTTTCATAGCGGGGGGGACTACGAGCAGTACTTC
few	TRBV4-2	TRBJ2-7	NA	CASSQVFSSSYEQYF	TGTGCCAGCAGCCAAGTCTTTTCGAGCTCCTACGAGCAGTACTTC
many	TRBV27	TRBJ2-5	NA	CASRAHGLETQYF	TGTGCCAGCAGGGCTCACGGGTTGGAGACCCAGTACTTC
few	TRBV7-2	TRBJ1-4	NA	CASSPSDWANEKLFF	TGTGCCAGCAGTCCTTCGGACTGGGCTAATGAAAAACTGTTTTTT
NA	TRBV10-3	TRBJ1-5	TRBD1	CAIRGQGTHQPQHF	TGTGCCATCAGGGGACAGGGGACACATCAGCCCCAGCATTTT
NA	TRBV10-3	TRBJ2-2	TRBD1	CAISPSEGARTGELFF	TGTGCCATCAGTCCCTCAGAGGGGGCGCGAACCGGGGAGCTGTTTTTT
NA	TRBV7-2	TRBJ2-5	NA	CASSLAVLVEETQYF	TGTGCCAGCAGCTTAGCAGTTCTAGTAGAGGAGACCCAGTACTTC
few	TRBV20-1	TRBJ2-1	NA	CSASDRSSYNEQFF	TGCAGTGCTAGCGACAGGAGTAGCTACAATGAGCAGTTCTTC
NA	TRBV20-1	TRBJ2-1	NA	CSARDSYVNEQFF	TGCAGTGCTAGAGATTCATATGTGAATGAGCAGTTCTTC
NA	TRBV7-6	TRBJ2-7	TRBD1	CASSLGPQGSSYEQYF	TGTGCCAGCAGCTTAGGCCCACAGGGGAGCTCCTACGAGCAGTACTTC
few	TRBV6-1	TRBJ2-7	NA	CASSRPRAPYEQYF	TGTGCCAGCAGTCGACCCCGGGCCCCCTACGAGCAGTACTTC
NA	TRBV5-4	TRBJ2-1	TRBD2	CASSLVRGGEMPQFF	TGTGCCAGCAGCTTGGTCCGCGGGGGGGAGATGCCGCAGTTCTTC
once	TRBV20-1	TRBJ2-4	NA	CSARKKAGWDIQYF	TGCAGTGCTAGAAAAAAGGCAGGGTGGGACATTCAGTACTTC
many	TRBV5-1	TRBJ2-1	TRBD2	CASSLTSGRAENEQFF	TGCGCCAGCAGCTTGACTAGCGGGAGGGCCGAGAATGAGCAGTTCTTC
few	TRBV29-1	TRBJ2-7	NA	CSVIGRGYEQYF	TGCAGCGTGATCGGGCGGGGCTACGAGCAGTACTTC
few	TRBV20-1	TRBJ1-6	NA	CSAKPPPQGYNSPLHF	TGCAGTGCGAAACCCCCTCCACAAGGGTATAATTCACCCCTCCACTTT
many	TRBV11-3	TRBJ1-1	NA	CASSFNTEAFF	TGTGCCAGCAGCTTCAACACTGAAGCTTTCTTT
NA	TRBV15	TRBJ2-7	NA	CATSRDVIPGSYEQYF	TGTGCCACCAGCAGAGATGTTATACCAGGGTCCTACGAGCAGTACTTC
NA	TRBV5-1	TRBJ2-7	NA	CASIGLYATETFSYEQYF	TGCGCCAGCATAGGCCTATACGCGACAGAAACCTTCTCCTACGAGCAGTACTTC
many	TRBV20-1	TRBJ2-5	NA	CSAPDVETQYF	TGCAGTGCTCCCGACGTAGAGACCCAGTACTTC
NA	TRBV6-1	TRBJ2-3	NA	CASSEPGVTDTQYF	TGTGCCAGCAGTGAACCCGGGGTCACAGATACGCAGTATTTT
NA	TRBV4-1	TRBJ1-2	NA	CASSQVAGGYTF	TGCGCCAGCAGCCAAGTGGCAGGAGGCTACACCTTC
many	TRBV12-3/TRBV12-4	TRBJ2-3	NA	CASSLAANTDTQYF	TGTGCCAGCAGTTTGGCGGCCAACACAGATACGCAGTATTTT
NA	TRBV12-3/TRBV12-4	TRBJ2-5	TRBD1	CASSTQGAGETQYF	TGTGCCAGCAGTACCCAGGGGGCTGGGGAGACCCAGTACTTC
NA	TRBV10-3	TRBJ2-5	TRBD2	CAISVDGGAETQYF	TGTGCCATCAGTGTCGACGGGGGGGCGGAGACCCAGTACTTC
few	TRBV6-1	TRBJ2-7	NA	CASSPLGIHSYEQYF	TGTGCCAGCAGTCCCCTGGGCATCCACTCCTACGAGCAGTACTTC
NA	TRBV7-2	TRBJ1-1	NA	CASSLTGGSAFF	TGTGCCAGCAGCTTAACGGGAGGGTCAGCTTTCTTT
NA	TRBV7-8	TRBJ2-7	NA	CASSPVTGDSGLEQYF	TGTGCCAGCAGCCCAGTGACCGGGGACTCAGGCCTTGAGCAGTACTTC
few	TRBV20-1	TRBJ2-5	NA	CSAPGTWGETQYF	TGCAGTGCTCCCGGGACTTGGGGGGAGACCCAGTACTTC
many	TRBV12-3/TRBV12-4	TRBJ2-7	NA	CASSFHAEQYF	TGTGCCAGCAGTTTTCACGCGGAGCAGTACTTC
few	TRBV7-3	TRBJ2-5	NA	CASSLSGIEETQYF	TGTGCCAGCAGCTTATCCGGGATTGAAGAGACCCAGTACTTC
few	TRBV6-1	TRBJ2-2	TRBD2	CASSLLAGRTGELFF	TGTGCCAGCAGCCTACTAGCGGGGCGTACCGGGGAGCTGTTTTTT